Following are 26 T cell receptor beta chains from one sample sequenced in a study of T cell changes during pregnancy in multiple sclerosis. Profiled with immunoSEQ multiplex PCR; TCRdb holds only in-frame clones, not every one. Here the sample spans 60,000 to 95,000 clones, around 90% being singletons. Sequenced material: CD4+ T cells from peripheral blood mononuclear cells, taken before pregnancy. The source of these receptors is a female donor with multiple sclerosis, enrolled in a pregnancy study.

The chain has TRBV6-1 and TRBJ2-3; 9 bases map to TRBD1. This CDR3 spans 13 amino acids. The germline CDR1 and CDR2 sequences are MNHNS and SASEGT. With 6 bases clipped from V and 4 bases from J, the junction kept 2 bases outside the gene matches. CDR3 nucleotide sequence: TGTGCCAGCAGGTGGACAGGGGCAGATACGCAGTATTTT. As protein: CASRWTGADTQYF.

This clone showed up just once. The rearrangement uses TRBV5-1 and TRBJ1-1, with TRBD1 as a possible D gene (5 bases). Trimming took 1 base from V and 2 from J, leaving 9 bases between them. CDR1 is SGHRS, CDR2 YFSETQ, per germline. This CDR3 comprises 14 residues. The DNA of the CDR3 is TGCGCCAGCAGCTTGTCACAGGTCAACACTGAAGCTTTCTTT. It yields the protein CASSLSQVNTEAFF.

This rearrangement joins TRBV9 to TRBJ1-5, with 8 bases that match TRBD1. CDR1 and CDR2 (germline): SGDLS, YYNGEE. This CDR3 has 13 residues. The junction had 3 bases not matched to a gene; V was cut back by 3 bases and J by 7 bases. The CDR3 region is CASSDGQGQPQHF. The CDR3 DNA is TGTGCCAGCAGCGACGGACAGGGCCAGCCCCAGCATTTT.

The chain employs TRBV7-2 and TRBJ2-7; unclear D gene. Trimming stripped 5 bases from V and 3 bases from J, with 8 bases between. From germline, CDR1 is SGHTA and CDR2 FQGNSA. The CDR3 has 12 amino acids. The CDR3 protein is CASSNLYYEQYF. DNA of the CDR3: TGTGCCAGCAGCAACCTCTACTACGAGCAGTACTTC.

V and J are TRBV7-2 and TRBJ2-3; possible D gene TRBD2, 5 bases. The CDR3 is 12 amino acids. Germline-derived CDR1 and CDR2 are SGHTA and FQGNSA. Trimming took 4 bases from V and 5 from J, leaving 7 bases between them. The CDR3: CASSSRGDTQYF. The CDR3 DNA reads TGTGCCAGCAGCTCCCGGGGAGATACGCAGTATTTT.

The J gene is TRBJ1-2, the V gene TRBV18; TRBD1 aligns across 7 bases. V gave up 3 bases and J gave up 2 bases; unmatched junction bases: 9. This CDR3 region has 16 residues. Germline V lookup: CDR1 KGHSH, CDR2 LQKENI. DNA of the CDR3: TGTGCCAGCTCACCCTCAGGGCGGGACAGCAACTATGGCTACACCTTC. Its protein product is CASSPSGRDSNYGYTF. The whole variable domain, filled in from reference TRBV18 and TRBJ1-2, reads NAGVMQNPRHLVRRRGQEARLRCSPMKGHSHVYWYRQLPEEGLKFMVYLQKENIIDESGMPKERFSAEFPKEGPSILRIQQVVRGDSAAYFCASSPSGRDSNYGYTFGSGTRLTVV.

This chain connects TRBV11-2 to TRBJ1-1, with 10 bases that match TRBD1. CDR3 length equals 17 residues. Germline CDR1 is SGHAT and CDR2 is FQNNGV. Trimming cost V 0 bases and J 2 bases; bases outside gene matches: 6. CDR3 sequence: CASSLDFWDRGNTEAFF. The CDR3 DNA is TGTGCCAGCAGCTTAGATTTCTGGGACAGGGGTAACACTGAAGCTTTCTTT. The full variable domain, its missing parts supplied by reference TRBV11-2 and TRBJ1-1, is EAGVAQSPRYKIIEKRQSVAFWCNPISGHATLYWYQQILGQGPKLLIQFQNNGVVDDSQLPKDRFSAERLKGVDSTLKIQPAKLEDSAVYLCASSLDFWDRGNTEAFFGQGTRLTVV.

The chain joins TRBV5-1 to TRBJ2-3; TRBD2 aligns across 11 bases. The trim removed 2 bases at V and 5 bases at J, leaving 7 bases unmatched. Looked up from germline, CDR1 is SGHRS and CDR2 is YFSETQ. The CDR3 covers 16 residues. CDR3: CASSLLLAGARDTQYF. Written as DNA, the CDR3 is TGCGCCAGCAGCTTATTACTAGCGGGAGCGAGAGATACGCAGTATTTT.

The rearrangement links TRBV7-2 to TRBJ2-1; 9 bases match TRBD2. The junction had 1 base not matched to a gene; V was cut back by 3 bases and J by 7 bases. Looked up from germline, CDR1 is SGHTA and CDR2 is FQGNSA. The CDR3 spans 13 residues. CDR3 region: CASSFGLANEQFF. CDR3 sequence (DNA): TGTGCCAGCAGCTTCGGACTAGCGAATGAGCAGTTCTTC.

This chain uses TRBV19 with TRBJ2-1; 12 bases fit TRBD1. Per germline, CDR1 LNHDA and CDR2 SQIVND (reference sequence). CDR3 length equals 18 residues. Unmatched junction bases numbered 14, after V lost 3 bases and J lost 8 bases. CDR3: CASSMRDRLGTGGDEQFF. CDR3 nucleotide sequence: TGTGCCAGTAGTATGAGGGATCGGTTAGGGACAGGGGGCGATGAGCAGTTCTTC.

DNA for the CDR3: TGTGCCTGGAGTGACCCGGGACAGGGAGGCAATCAGCCCCAGCATTTT. This gives the protein CAWSDPGQGGNQPQHF. J is TRBJ1-5 and V is TRBV30, with TRBD1 identical over 9 bases. Germline values: CDR1 GTSNPN, CDR2 SVGIG (reference sequence). Trimming at V came to 1 base and at J to 2 bases, leaving 6 bases not matched to a gene. The CDR3 is 16 residues long.

V gene TRBV2 combines with J gene TRBJ2-6; no definite D call. This CDR3 has 15 residues. Trimming cost V 4 bases and J 0 bases, with 7 bases left between them. Germline V gene sequence: CDR1 SNHLY, CDR2 FYNNEI. CDR3 bases: TGTGCCAGCAGTGCGAGGTCCTCTGGGGCCAACGTCCTGACTTTC. Translation: CASSARSSGANVLTF. The full variable domain, with the rest looked up from reference TRBV2 and TRBJ2-6, is EPEVTQTPSHQVTQMGQEVILRCVPISNHLYFYWYRQILGQKVEFLVSFYNNEISEKSEIFDDQFSVERPDGSNFTLKIRSTKLEDSAMYFCASSARSSGANVLTFGAGSRLTVL.

V and J are TRBV12-5 and TRBJ2-5; TRBD1 agrees at 9 bases. Per germline, CDR1 LGHNT and CDR2 FRNRAP. CDR3 length: 15 residues. V dropped 5 bases and J dropped 0; count of bases not matched to a gene: 4. CDR3: CASGPGQGYQETQYF. The DNA of the CDR3 is TGTGCTAGTGGTCCAGGACAGGGGTACCAAGAGACCCAGTACTTC.

This sequence joins TRBV5-4 and TRBJ1-4; D uncertain. Trimming left V 2 bases short and J 0 bases short, with 11 bases between. Germline assignment: CDR1 SGHNT and CDR2 YYREEE (reference sequence). The CDR3 is 16 amino acids. The CDR3 sequence: CASSFSVESTNEKLFF. CDR3 nucleotide sequence: TGTGCCAGCAGCTTCTCCGTTGAGTCAACTAATGAAAAACTGTTTTTT.

The rearrangement uses TRBV21-1 and TRBJ1-3; the D segment call TRBD1 is taken from the table without a DNA check. TRBV21-1 has pseudogene status. This CDR3 has 16 residues. The DNA for the CDR3 is TGTGCCAGCTCAGAAAACGACAGGGACTCTGGAAACACCATATATTTT. Translating it yields CASSENDRDSGNTIYF.

The chain recombines TRBV19 with TRBJ2-1; 9 bases agree with TRBD2. Germline CDR1 is LNHDA and CDR2 is SQIVND (reference sequence). V was pared by 0 bases and J by 9 bases, with 9 bases of the junction left unmatched. The CDR3 is 16 residues long. CDR3 sequence: CASSIDRAGGRGEQFF. The CDR3 bases are TGTGCCAGTAGTATAGACAGGGCGGGGGGGCGTGGTGAGCAGTTCTTC.

The chain has TRBV27 and TRBJ1-2; the D gene is possibly TRBD1 (5 bases). V gave up 3 bases and J gave up 4 bases, with 15 bases separating them. CDR1 is MNHEY, CDR2 SMNVEV, per germline (reference sequence). CDR3 size: 15 residues. The CDR3 DNA reads TGTGCCAGCAGTTTGAGTGAAGGAGGGGCCTATGGCTACACCTTC. Translation gives CASSLSEGGAYGYTF.

The chain has TRBV7-3 and TRBJ1-6, with D perhaps TRBD1 (6 bases). The germline gives CDR1 SGHTA, CDR2 FQGTGA. The V end lost 1 base, the J end lost 2 bases, and 6 bases lay between the germline ends. This CDR3 has 15 residues. CDR3 DNA sequence: TGTGCCAGCAGCTTAAACAGGGCCTATAATTCACCCCTCCACTTT. Its protein product is CASSLNRAYNSPLHF.

The chain is built from TRBV30 and TRBJ2-2, with TRBD2 identical over 12 bases. V lost 3 bases, J lost 7 bases, and 6 bases stayed unmatched. The germline V gene has CDR1 GTSNPN and CDR2 SVGIG (reference sequence). CDR3 length: 15 residues. The CDR3 sequence is CAWRPSGRASGELFF. The CDR3 DNA sequence: TGTGCCTGGAGACCTAGCGGGAGGGCCAGCGGGGAGCTGTTTTTT.

The genes are TRBV5-1 and TRBJ2-6; D unclear. V lost 5 bases and J lost 3, with 15 bases in between. Per germline, CDR1 SGHRS and CDR2 YFSETQ. This CDR3 spans 16 amino acids. CDR3: CASRGGPVSGANVLTF. CDR3 nucleotides: TGCGCCAGCAGAGGCGGTCCCGTTAGTGGGGCCAACGTCCTGACTTTC.

The rearrangement joins TRBV9 to TRBJ1-3; D is ambiguous. Germline CDR1 is SGDLS and CDR2 is YYNGEE. CDR3 length equals 13 residues. The V end was cut by 4 bases, the J end by 3 bases, with 8 bases between. The chain's CDR3 is CASSPPRGNTIYF. The CDR3 bases are TGTGCCAGCAGCCCCCCTCGTGGAAACACCATATATTTT.

The rearrangement joins TRBV29-1 to TRBJ2-7; perhaps TRBD1 as D (6 bases). V lost 6 bases to trimming and J lost 0 bases, with 12 bases between them. From germline, CDR1 is SQVTM and CDR2 ANQGSEA. The CDR3 contains 13 residues. The CDR3 sequence: CSVRVGHSYEQYF. The CDR3 DNA is TGCAGCGTGAGAGTGGGACACTCCTACGAGCAGTACTTC.

The chain employs TRBV10-3 and TRBJ2-7, with 8 bases aligning to TRBD1. This CDR3 spans 13 amino acids. In germline, CDR1 is ENHRY, CDR2 SYGVKD. Trimming took 2 bases from V and 3 from J; bases not matched to a gene: 0. Here the CDR3 reads CAISEGQGYEQYF. The DNA of the CDR3 is TGTGCCATCAGTGAGGGACAGGGCTACGAGCAGTACTTC.

The chain links TRBV11-1 to TRBJ1-6; no clear D gene. The CDR3 loop spans 15 amino acids. V lost 8 bases to trimming and J lost 7 bases, with 18 bases between them. Germline values: CDR1 SGHAT, CDR2 FQDESV (reference sequence). The CDR3 nucleotides read TGTGCCAGCTGCACTAGCCCGGGCCGCAATTCACCCCTCCACTTT. Protein: CASCTSPGRNSPLHF.

The genes are TRBV19 and TRBJ2-1; D gene uncertain. Trimming removed 5 bases at V and 3 bases at J, with 11 bases between. The CDR3 contains 14 residues. The germline CDR1 and CDR2 sequences are LNHDA and SQIVND (reference sequence). The CDR3, as DNA: TGTGCCAGTAGTCATCGCGGTTACTACAATGAGCAGTTCTTC. Translated, it gives CASSHRGYYNEQFF.

This chain links TRBV28 with TRBJ2-4; no reliable D call. In germline, CDR1 is MDHEN, CDR2 SYDVKM. This CDR3 is built from 13 residues. V lost 6 bases, J lost 3 bases, and 9 bases lay in between. CDR3: CASRTSNKNIQYF. The CDR3 region has the DNA TGTGCCAGCAGAACAAGTAACAAAAACATTCAGTACTTC.